The 7 T cell receptor beta chains reported below all come from one sample, sequenced in a study of T cells in women clearing cervical HPV infection. Only in-frame clones appear in the TCRdb table, and some are missing; sequencing was by immunoSEQ multiplex PCR. Recorded for this sample: about 35,000 clones. What was sequenced was blood buffy coat. Receptor source: a woman between 18 and 69 years old with a cervical HPV16 infection that either progressed to CIN3+ or cleared (not recorded which).

The covered CDR3 bases are TGTGCCAGCAGCTTAGAATTCAGGGGA. The encoded protein is CASSLEFRG. The complete CDR3 protein is CASSLEFRGAFF. The V call is TRBV7-9, the J call TRBJ1-1; tentatively, D is TRBD1 (6 bases). The read ends 3 residues before the CDR3 terminus; that terminus is restored from the germline J gene. Germline assignment: CDR1 SEHNR and CDR2 FQNEAQ (reference sequence). This CDR3 region has 12 residues.

As to this clone: Read sequence stops 3 residues before the CDR3 end, and the germline J gene provides the missing end. Other DNA sequences in the same sample also yield this CDR3. The chain links TRBV2 to TRBJ1-3; possibly TRBD1 for D (5 bases). The CDR3 has 15 amino acids. CDR1 and CDR2 from the germline V gene are SNHLY and FYNNEI. The germline V and J ends were trimmed by 6 bases and 2 bases, with 14 bases remaining between them. CDR3 amino acids: CASSPDSSPGNTIYF. The DNA read from the CDR3 is TGTGCCAGCAGCCCCGACAGTTCGCCTGGAAACACC.

For this clone: Read data end 3 residues before the CDR3 end; the end is taken from the germline J gene. J is TRBJ1-1 and V is TRBV6-2 or TRBV6-3; D may be TRBD1 (6 bases). The V end lost 5 bases, the J end lost 4 bases, and 17 bases lay between the germline ends. This CDR3 region has 15 residues. Germline CDR1 and CDR2: MNHEY and SVGEGT. CDR3 DNA (partial): TGTGCCAGCAGTCCCCAACAGGGTGTTGTCACTGAA. It yields the protein CASSPQQGVVTE. The CDR3, in full, reads CASSPQQGVVTEAFF.

As regards this clone: The read falls 3 residues short of the CDR3 end, and the missing part is taken from the germline J gene. The V and J genes are TRBV5-6 and TRBJ1-4, with 7 bases that match TRBD1. The CDR3 extends over 14 amino acids. The V gene's germline CDR1 is SGHDT and CDR2 YYEEEE. Trimming cost V 1 base and J 7 bases; bases outside gene matches: 4. This CDR3 is CASSLTGVGEKLFF. The part of the CDR3 DNA that was read is TGTGCCAGCAGCTTGACAGGGGTAGGTGAAAAA. The whole variable domain, filled in from reference TRBV5-6 and TRBJ1-4, reads DAGVTQSPTHLIKTRGQQVTLRCSPKSGHDTVSWYQQALGQGPQFIFQYYEEEERQRGNFPDRFSGHQFPNYSSELNVNALLLGDSALYLCASSLTGVGEKLFFGSGTQLSVL.

Points on this clone: The read terminates 3 residues ahead of where the CDR3 ends, so the germline J gene completes it. The same CDR3 arises from other DNA sequences in this sample as well. The gene calls are TRBV11-2 and TRBJ1-2, with D possibly matching TRBD1 (6 bases). This CDR3 spans 15 amino acids. Germline V gene sequence: CDR1 SGHAT, CDR2 FQNNGV. V was cut by 5 bases and J by 6 bases, with 19 bases left in between. The CDR3 DNA, read in part, is TGTGCCAGCAGCGACCCCAACGCAGGGGACCATGGC. It specifies CASSDPNAGDHG. The whole CDR3 is CASSDPNAGDHGYTF.

Comments on this clone: Read sequence stops 3 residues before the CDR3 end, and the germline J gene provides the missing end. V is TRBV30 and J is TRBJ2-3; perhaps TRBD1 as D (5 bases). This CDR3 is built from 11 residues. Between the trimmed V and J ends, which lost 2 bases and 8 bases, there was a span of 8 bases. The germline CDR1 and CDR2 sequences are GTSNPN and SVGIG (reference sequence). The covered CDR3 bases are TGTGCCTGGAGTAACCAGGGTACG. Translation: CAWSNQGT. The full CDR3 reads CAWSNQGTQYF. Supplemented by reference TRBV30 and TRBJ2-3, the full variable domain reads SQTIHQWPATLVQPVGSPLSLECTVEGTSNPNLYWYRQAAGRGLQLLFYSVGIGQISSEVPQNLSASRPQDRQFILSSKKLLLSDSGFYLCAWSNQGTQYFGPGTRLTVL.

Comments on this clone: The read stops 3 residues short of the end of the CDR3; the missing end is completed from the germline J gene. The genes are TRBV23-1 and TRBJ2-2; TRBD1 matches at 12 bases. TRBV23-1 is sorted into the ORF group, with uncertain function. The CDR3 contains 17 residues. V shed 6 bases, J shed 4 bases, and the junction held 9 bases outside the gene matches. The sequenced CDR3 bases are TGCGCCAGCAGGCCCGGGACAGGGGGCGGGTCCACCGGGGAG. Protein sequence: CASRPGTGGGSTGE. The full CDR3 reads CASRPGTGGGSTGELFF.